Below, 17 T cell receptor beta chains from the same sample are listed, as sequenced in a study of T cell responses to AZD1222 COVID-19 vaccine (dated by TCRdb to the early 2020s). In light of the paper, this sample's time point label describes: baseline before first vaccination. Libraries were built with the immunoSEQ multiplex PCR assay. The immuneACCESS repertoire file appears here via TCRdb, limited to in-frame rearrangements. These files lack a portion of the clones; in checked studies, under half of the deficit traces to unresolved V genes, and the cause of the others is not known. The sample profile shows some 180,000 clones; almost 95% of them were found once. Over 1% of the sample comes from the top ten. The specimen was peripheral blood, collected on day 0 of AZD1222 vaccination. The receptors shown here come from an adult in good health.

The chain is built from TRBV19 and TRBJ1-6; D call uncertain. The germline V and J ends were trimmed by 5 bases and 7 bases, with 15 bases remaining between them. Germline values: CDR1 LNHDA, CDR2 SQIVND (reference sequence). CDR3 length: 15 residues. CDR3 region: CASSPQTVRNSPLHF. The CDR3 region has the DNA TGTGCCAGTAGTCCACAGACGGTTAGGAATTCACCCCTCCACTTT.

This chain joins TRBV10-3 and TRBJ2-7; D is perhaps TRBD1 or TRBD2 (5 bases each). CDR1 is ENHRY, CDR2 SYGVKD, per germline. Trimming removed 5 bases at V and 0 bases at J, with 14 bases between. The CDR3 is 15 residues long. CDR3 in amino acids: CAISKGPRSSYEQYF. The CDR3 coding sequence is TGTGCCATCAGTAAGGGACCGAGAAGCTCCTACGAGCAGTACTTC.

The chain recombines TRBV19 with TRBJ2-3; 7 bases align to TRBD1. V lost 7 bases, J lost 3 bases, and 25 bases stayed unmatched. This CDR3 is built from 20 residues. Germline V CDR1 and CDR2: LNHDA, SQIVND (reference sequence). The CDR3 DNA sequence: TGTGCCAGTACCGAATACGGGACAGCTACAGCCCCAGTTCTAACAGATACGCAGTATTTT. Its protein product is CASTEYGTATAPVLTDTQYF.

The J gene is TRBJ2-5, the V gene TRBV28, with D maybe TRBD1 (7 bases). There are 13 residues in the CDR3. Germline V gene data show CDR1 as MDHEN and CDR2 as SYDVKM. Trimming removed 4 bases at V and 5 bases at J, with 11 bases between. As DNA, the CDR3 is TGTGCCAGCAGTTCAGGGGGGAGGGAGACCCAGTACTTC. It yields the protein CASSSGGRETQYF.

The genes are TRBV18 and TRBJ1-5; perhaps TRBD1 as D (5 bases). With 6 bases removed from V and 4 bases from J, the gap between germline ends came to 16 bases. Germline V gene sequence: CDR1 KGHSH, CDR2 LQKENI. The CDR3 runs to 15 residues. In DNA form, the CDR3 reads TGTGCCAGCTCCCCTACCTCAGGGAAGAATCAGCCCCAGCATTTT. It specifies CASSPTSGKNQPQHF. The full variable domain, completed using reference TRBV18 and TRBJ1-5, is NAGVMQNPRHLVRRRGQEARLRCSPMKGHSHVYWYRQLPEEGLKFMVYLQKENIIDESGMPKERFSAEFPKEGPSILRIQQVVRGDSAAYFCASSPTSGKNQPQHFGDGTRLSIL.

This chain connects TRBV5-1 to TRBJ1-3; possibly TRBD1 for D (6 bases). V was shortened by 0 bases and J by 1 base, with 8 bases between the two germline ends. The CDR3 runs to 15 residues. From germline, CDR1 is SGHRS and CDR2 YFSETQ. CDR3: CASSLGQASGNTIYF. CDR3 nucleotide sequence: TGCGCCAGCAGCTTGGGACAGGCATCTGGAAACACCATATATTTT.

V is TRBV11-3 and J is TRBJ2-3; D gene unclear. The CDR3 extends over 13 amino acids. CDR1 is SGHNT, CDR2 YENEEA, per germline. Trimming shortened V by 4 bases and J by 2 bases, and 7 bases separated the two germline ends. The chain's CDR3 is CASSSRPTDTQYF. CDR3 nucleotides: TGTGCCAGCAGCTCCCGTCCCACAGATACGCAGTATTTT.

The chain employs TRBV10-3 and TRBJ1-2, with D perhaps TRBD1 (5 bases). The CDR3 runs to 16 residues. Germline loops: CDR1 ENHRY, CDR2 SYGVKD. The germline V and J ends were trimmed by 7 bases and 4 bases, with 22 bases remaining between them. The CDR3 here is CAINEAPAGLAYGYTF. CDR3 bases: TGTGCCATCAACGAAGCCCCGGCGGGACTGGCCTATGGCTACACCTTC.

J is TRBJ2-7 and V is TRBV7-2; TRBD1 agrees at 8 bases. The junction had 4 bases not matched to a gene; V was cut back by 4 bases and J by 2 bases. The CDR3 is 14 amino acids. Germline V gene sequence: CDR1 SGHTA, CDR2 FQGNSA. The CDR3 spells CASSSGQGPYEQYF. CDR3 nucleotide sequence: TGTGCCAGCAGCTCCGGACAGGGTCCCTACGAGCAGTACTTC.

This sequence joins TRBV2 and TRBJ2-7, with 13 nucleotides matching TRBD2. The germline V gene encodes CDR1 SNHLY and CDR2 FYNNEI. The CDR3 is 14 residues long. V shed 11 bases and J 4 bases; nucleotides not matched to a gene: 8. CDR3 nucleotide sequence: TGTGCCGGAACTAGCGGGGGGGCCGGGTACGAGCAGTACTTC. It encodes CAGTSGGAGYEQYF.

The chain is built from TRBV6-1 and TRBJ1-5, with D maybe TRBD1 (5 bases). V lost 1 base and J 5 bases, leaving 12 bases between the germline ends. The CDR3 is 15 amino acids. Germline V CDR1 and CDR2: MNHNS, SASEGT. CDR3 coding DNA: TGTGCCAGCAGTGAAGTAGTGACAGTTGATCAGCCCCAGCATTTT. Residues: CASSEVVTVDQPQHF.

The rearrangement joins TRBV15 to TRBJ2-3; 7 bases align to TRBD1. This CDR3 comprises 17 residues. Germline trimming cut 3 bases from V and 4 bases from J; bases unmatched to any gene: 13. From germline, CDR1 is LNHNV and CDR2 YYDKDF (reference sequence). The CDR3 region has the DNA TGTGCCACCAGCAGGGGCCCCGACAGGGAGTTCGCAGATACGCAGTATTTT. It is translated as CATSRGPDREFADTQYF.

This clone was picked up many times. V is TRBV27 and J is TRBJ1-4; D remains ambiguous. Germline V gene data show CDR1 as MNHEY and CDR2 as SMNVEV (reference sequence). This CDR3 has 13 residues. V was cut by 4 bases and J by 5 bases, with 8 bases left in between. CDR3 nucleotide sequence: TGTGCCAGCAGTTCGTATGTGAATGAAAAACTGTTTTTT. The encoded protein is CASSSYVNEKLFF.

The rearrangement links TRBV5-1 to TRBJ1-1; perhaps TRBD1 as D (6 bases). This CDR3 is built from 16 residues. Germline CDR1 SGHRS, CDR2 YFSETQ. Trimming pared 4 bases from V and 0 bases from J, leaving 16 bases between. The CDR3 nucleotides read TGCGCCAGCAGCCAGGGGACGGGCCGAATGAACACTGAAGCTTTCTTT. It yields the protein CASSQGTGRMNTEAFF.

The rearrangement joins TRBV19 to TRBJ1-3; maybe TRBD1 (6 bases). Germline CDR1 and CDR2: LNHDA and SQIVND (reference sequence). V lost 4 bases and J 1 base, leaving 8 bases between the germline ends. The CDR3 covers 14 residues. CDR3 DNA: TGTGCCAGTAGTAACAGGGAATCTGGAAACACCATATATTTT. This sequence encodes CASSNRESGNTIYF.

The V gene is TRBV6-6, the J gene TRBJ1-4; D not resolved. Germline values: CDR1 MNHNY, CDR2 SVGAGI (reference sequence). The CDR3 is made up of 15 amino acids. Trimming shortened V by 2 bases and J by 8 bases, and 15 bases separated the two germline ends. The CDR3 is CASSYRLERLEKLFF. CDR3 nucleotides: TGTGCCAGCAGTTACCGGTTGGAACGCCTCGAAAAACTGTTTTTT.

The rearrangement joins TRBV27 to TRBJ2-7, with a possible D match to TRBD1 (6 bases). Deletions cut 4 bases from V and 6 bases from J, with 13 bases between. The CDR3 runs to 13 residues. Germline V gene lookup returns CDR1 MNHEY and CDR2 SMNVEV (reference sequence). The CDR3 spells CASSSHRVGEQYF. Written as DNA, the CDR3 is TGTGCCAGCAGTTCCCACAGGGTTGGCGAGCAGTACTTC.